The 20 T cell receptor beta chains in this list originate from one sample, sequenced in a study of metastatic and nonmetastatic thyroid tumors. TCRdb re-called clones from the PCR reads using MiXCR. In the table there are some 11,000 clones, 25% to 30% of which are singletons. All patients reached thyroid surgery having received no treatment beforehand. Specimen: tumor tissue. The receptors here all came from a male donor with papillary thyroid cancer or a benign thyroid nodule (not recorded which). Some clones in this sample may be carry-over from other donors' samples.

The chain uses TRBV7-3 and TRBJ2-1, with 7 bases lining up with TRBD1. CDR1 and CDR2 from the germline V gene are SGHTA and FQGTGA. The CDR3 totals 16 residues. The J segment lost 1 base and the V segment lost 1 base, leaving 4 bases of the junction unmatched. CDR3 region: CASSLRGQQSYNEQFF. DNA for the CDR3: TGTGCCAGCAGCTTAAGGGGACAGCAATCCTACAATGAGCAGTTCTTC.

This clone was detected many times. A much larger clone lies a single base off, so this may be a read error. Other DNA sequences in this sample translate to the same CDR3. J is TRBJ2-2 and V is TRBV20-1; 10 bases match TRBD1. The CDR3 contains 14 residues. The germline V gene has CDR1 DFQATT and CDR2 SNEGSKA (reference sequence). CDR3 protein: CSASGQGKTGGLFF. DNA of the CDR3: TGCAGTGCATCGGGACAGGGGAAAACCGGGGGGCTGTTTTTT.

CDR3 DNA sequence: TGTGCCTGGAGCGGACTCGACGAGCAGTTCTTC. It yields the protein CAWSGLDEQFF. V is TRBV30 and J is TRBJ2-1; perhaps TRBD2 as D (5 bases). Germline CDR1 is GTSNPN and CDR2 is SVGIG (reference sequence). The CDR3 has 11 amino acids. V lost 3 bases, J lost 10 bases, and 10 bases lay in between.

The J gene is TRBJ2-2, the V gene TRBV5-1; the D gene could be TRBD1 or TRBD2 (5 bases each). Trimming cost V 3 bases and J 0 bases, with 9 bases left between them. Germline CDR1 and CDR2: SGHRS and YFSETQ. This CDR3 has 15 residues. CDR3 amino acids: CASSSGTTNTGELFF. In nucleotides, the CDR3 is TGCGCCAGCAGCTCCGGGACGACGAACACCGGGGAGCTGTTTTTT.

The chain carries TRBV27 and TRBJ1-2, with a possible D match to TRBD1 (6 bases). This CDR3 is 17 amino acids long. Per the germline V gene, CDR1 is MNHEY and CDR2 is SMNVEV (reference sequence). The ends were cut back, 6 bases at V and 10 bases at J, with 30 bases in the middle. In DNA form, the CDR3 reads TGTGCCAGCAGCTACCGGGACACGGACTCTAGGATGCATGTCTACACCTTC. Translating it yields CASSYRDTDSRMHVYTF.

This clone was recorded at least ten times. The chain has TRBV3-1 and TRBJ1-2; 7 bases line up with TRBD1. The ends lost 2 bases at V and 8 bases at J; junction bases unmatched: 5. The germline V gene has CDR1 LGHDT and CDR2 YNNKEL (reference sequence). This CDR3 region has 13 residues. The CDR3 region is CASSQTGDGGYTF. CDR3 sequence (DNA): TGTGCCAGCAGCCAAACAGGGGACGGCGGCTACACCTTC.

This clone was found a few times. At one end, the junction sequence differs from germline, possibly due to a read error. The chain links TRBV6-2 or TRBV6-3 to TRBJ2-6; possible D gene TRBD1, 5 bases. The CDR3 consists of 17 residues. Germline V CDR1 and CDR2: MNHEY, SVGEGT. The CDR3 is CASRRTEQYSGANALTF. For the CDR3, the DNA is TGTGCCAGCAGACGTACAGAGCAGTACTCTGGGGCCAACGCCCTGACTTTC.

In nucleotides, the CDR3 is TGCAGTGCTCAGGGACCGCCAAGCTCCTACGAGCAGTACTTC. Its protein product is CSAQGPPSSYEQYF. This chain joins TRBV20-1 and TRBJ2-7; D is perhaps TRBD1 or TRBD2 (5 bases each). Deletions cut 5 bases from V and 0 bases from J, with 14 bases between. Looked up from germline, CDR1 is DFQATT and CDR2 is SNEGSKA (reference sequence). CDR3 length: 14 residues.

This clone was seen a single time. The limits of the CDR3 on the DNA are not certain, so only TCRdb's listed CDR3 is given. CDR3 residues: CASSFGTGAYTF. This chain uses TRBV5-5 with TRBJ1-2; the D call in the table, TRBD1, was not verified against the DNA. The germline gives CDR1 SGHKS, CDR2 YYEKEE (reference sequence). The length of the CDR3 is 12 amino acids, counting both ends.

This clone was detected only a few times. The CDR3 nucleotides are TGTGCCAGCAGTTTTTCCGGGGGCCTGGAGACCCAGTACTTC. This translates into CASSFSGGLETQYF. The V call is TRBV27, the J call TRBJ2-5; the D call may be TRBD1 or TRBD2 (6 bases each). Germline V lookup: CDR1 MNHEY, CDR2 SMNVEV (reference sequence). The CDR3 extends over 14 amino acids. V was pared by 3 bases and J by 5 bases, with 13 bases between.

J is TRBJ1-1 and V is TRBV19; 8 positions agree with TRBD1. The CDR3 runs to 14 residues. V lost 11 bases to trimming and J lost 1 base; unmatched junction nucleotides: 9. Germline CDR1 is LNHDA and CDR2 is SQIVND (reference sequence). For the CDR3, the DNA is TGTGCCGCAAGAAACAGGGGGGGGAACACTGAAGCTTTCTTT. Translated, it gives CAARNRGGNTEAFF.

This clone was recorded at least ten times. The chain has TRBV20-1 and TRBJ2-5, with TRBD1 identical over 10 bases. The ends lost 3 bases at V and 1 base at J; junction bases unmatched: 5. The CDR3 runs 15 residues. CDR1 is DFQATT, CDR2 SNEGSKA, per germline (reference sequence). DNA of the CDR3: TGCAGTGCTAGGACAGGGGGCGAGGCCCAAGAGACCCAGTACTTC. It translates to CSARTGGEAQETQYF.

The chain has TRBV5-1 and TRBJ1-1; 7 bases agree with TRBD1. Germline lookup yields CDR1 SGHRS and CDR2 YFSETQ. The CDR3 contains 11 residues. The J segment lost 7 bases and the V segment lost 4 bases, leaving 1 base of the junction unmatched. The chain's CDR3 is CASSGDSEAFF. The CDR3 region has the DNA TGCGCCAGCAGCGGGGACAGTGAAGCTTTCTTT.

This clone was detected a few times. The chain uses TRBV28 and TRBJ1-5; no definite D call. Looked up from germline, CDR1 is MDHEN and CDR2 is SYDVKM. The V and J ends lost 5 bases and 5 bases respectively, with 7 bases between them. CDR3 length: 12 amino acids. CDR3 residues: CASSQAHQPQHF. The CDR3 nucleotides are TGTGCCAGCAGTCAAGCCCATCAGCCCCAGCATTTT. Complete variable domain (other parts from reference TRBV28 and TRBJ1-5): DVKVTQSSRYLVKRTGEKVFLECVQDMDHENMFWYRQDPGLGLRLIYFSYDVKMKEKGDIPEGYSVSREKKERFSLILESASTNQTSMYLCASSQAHQPQHFGDGTRLSIL.

The chain uses TRBV2 and TRBJ2-7, with a possible D match to TRBD1 (6 bases). Looked up from germline, CDR1 is SNHLY and CDR2 is FYNNEI. The CDR3 length is 15 residues. V was pared by 2 bases and J by 4 bases, with 15 bases between. The CDR3 coding sequence is TGTGCCAGCAGTGAAACGCCGGGACACTTGTACGAGCAGTACTTC. Its translation: CASSETPGHLYEQYF.

J is TRBJ2-5 and V is TRBV3-1, with D tentatively TRBD1 (6 bases). The V end was cut by 0 bases, the J end by 6 bases, with 14 bases between. The CDR3 runs to 15 residues. The germline CDR1 and CDR2 sequences are LGHDT and YNNKEL (reference sequence). The CDR3 DNA is TGTGCCAGCAGCCAAGAGGCAGGGGCCATTCAGACCCAGTACTTC. It encodes CASSQEAGAIQTQYF.

The table lists this clone with a few counts. The chain uses TRBV6-1 and TRBJ2-2; D possibly corresponds to TRBD2 (5 bases). V lost 5 bases, J lost 9 bases, and 13 bases lay in between. The germline V gene encodes CDR1 MNHNS and CDR2 SASEGT. The CDR3 loop spans 13 amino acids. CDR3 DNA sequence: TGTGCCAGCAGTAAACCCACGGGGAGGGAGCTGTTTTTT. It is translated as CASSKPTGRELFF.

This clone was recorded a few times. An end of the junction differs from the germline gene, which may be a read error. The chain has TRBV6-4 and TRBJ2-7; D not resolved. Germline CDR1 and CDR2: MRHNA and SNTAGT. The CDR3 length is 13 residues. For the CDR3, the DNA is TGTGCCAGCCGCCACGAAGACTCCTACGGGCAGTACTTC. Residues: CASRHEDSYGQYF.

The chain links TRBV12-3 or TRBV12-4 to TRBJ2-1; 12 positions agree with TRBD2. The length of the CDR3 is 14 residues. V lost 4 bases, J lost 9 bases, and 4 bases stayed unmatched. CDR3 amino acids: CASSSSGRASEQFF. CDR3 nucleotides: TGTGCCAGCAGTTCTAGCGGGAGGGCAAGTGAGCAGTTCTTC.

A remark on this clone: A read error is likely, as this CDR3 ends without the conserved phenylalanine or tryptophan. V is TRBV6-1 and J is TRBJ1-2; 10 bases match TRBD1. CDR1 and CDR2 (germline): MNHNS, SASEGT. The junction had 8 bases not matched to a gene; V was cut back by 5 bases and J by 8 bases. This CDR3 contains 14 residues. CDR3 in DNA: TGTGCCAGCAGTCCCGGGACAGGGGCTTGGGGCTACACCCTC. Protein sequence: CASSPGTGAWGYTL.